This TCR beta chain was sequenced in a study of blood T cell repertoires in COVID-19 (dated by TCRdb to 2019 to 2021). Broadly, across the study: Samples covering the acute and convalescent phases of COVID-19 were provided by collaborators in the United States, Italy and Spain. Subjects who had been exposed to COVID-19, were actively infected with it, or had recovered from it provided the deeply sampled blood TCRbeta repertoires that made up the dataset. Where available, HLA class I and class II types were taken from metadata supplied by the sample provider and were not determined by assay-based typing. Samples were obtained from the ongoing ImmuneRACE study (first 160 participants) and from some 1,200 subjects provided by 6 global collaborators. The prospective study material was composed of cDNA or gDNA derived from T cells, B-cell-depleted T cells, or PBMCs. The repertoires were made available in a free public database intended to serve as a resource for research on the immune response to SARS-CoV-2. A de-identified subject ID, COVID-19 status, age in years and sex were almost always included in the sample metadata. General findings and caveats noted by the study authors: Clinical and demographic metadata were provided uncurated, with the amount varying by source and participant.

About this clone itself: Its antigen specificity is not known. Nothing much larger sits one base from this clone, and base qualities are not available.

V is pared back by 7 bases and J by 5 bases, with 6 bases lying between the germline termini. The CDR3 sequence holds 11 residues, the cysteine and phenylalanine included. The entry retains the CDR3 DNA only, 33 bases that are in frame from base 1. Based on the germline V gene (reference sequence), the CDR1 and CDR2 sequences are LNHDA and SQIVND. The immunoSEQ Assay, a bias-controlled multiplex PCR, was used to amplify TCRbeta CDR3 regions from genomic DNA. In the paper's pipeline: The number of nucleated cells in each sample was estimated by amplification of reference gene primers within the assay. To quantify the absolute abundance of each unique TCRbeta CDR3 rearrangement, sequence reads were collapsed and filtered. Productive Simpson clonality was computed per sample as the square root of Simpson's diversity index over productive rearrangements. What TCRdb holds here is the immuneACCESS table cut down to in-frame rearrangements. Part of the clones is not present; checked against another copy, under half of the missing clones reflect an unresolved V gene, and the others are unexplained. The V and J calls and clone size come from that table; D and trimming were worked out from the DNA. Across this sample there are fewer than 80,000 clones, with 92% seen only once. The ten biggest clones cover 5.5% to 6% of the sample.

The collaborating institutions used their own protocols to collect whole blood in K2EDTA tubes. Collaborator samples were shipped for TCRbeta analysis as frozen whole blood, isolated PBMCs, or DNA extracted from either sample type. The rearranged segments are TRBV19 and TRBJ2-4, with the D segment identity uncertain. The sample taken for sequencing was peripheral blood. The TCR sequence derives from a human donor in a cohort sampled during active COVID-19. The nucleotide sequence reads as follows: TGTGCCAGTAACAGTCAAAACATTCAGTACTTC. This is translated as CASNSQNIQYF.